This T cell receptor beta chain was documented in a study of control samples from healthy donors and cancer patients. This CDR3 has 16 residues. Germline CDR1 MNHNS, CDR2 SASEGT. TCRdb's copy holds only in-frame clones and misses some; the assay was immunoSEQ multiplex PCR. Here the sample spans just over 90,000 clones, 85% to 90% being singletons. This clone was counted between two and nine times. A read error may produce the germline difference seen at one junction end. The chain links TRBV6-1 to TRBJ1-5; the match to TRBD1 covers 7 bases. This clonotype was sampled from a woman aged 50 to 60 in good health. The sequenced material came from blood. The CDR3 is CASSEGVRGLGQPQHF. CDR3 nucleotide sequence: TGTGCCAGCAGCGAAGGGGTGAGGGGGCTCGGACAGCCCCAGCATTTT.